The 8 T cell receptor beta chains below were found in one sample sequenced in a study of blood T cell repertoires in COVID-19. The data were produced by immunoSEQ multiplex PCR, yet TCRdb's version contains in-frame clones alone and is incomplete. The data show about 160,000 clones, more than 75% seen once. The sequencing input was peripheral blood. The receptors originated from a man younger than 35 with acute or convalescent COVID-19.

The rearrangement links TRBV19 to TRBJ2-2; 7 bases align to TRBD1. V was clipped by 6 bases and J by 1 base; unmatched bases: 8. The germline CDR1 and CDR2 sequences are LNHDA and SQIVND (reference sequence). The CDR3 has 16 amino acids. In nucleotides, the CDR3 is TGTGCCAGTAGCAACCCGGGACAGCTGAACACCGGGGAGCTGTTTTTT. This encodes CASSNPGQLNTGELFF.

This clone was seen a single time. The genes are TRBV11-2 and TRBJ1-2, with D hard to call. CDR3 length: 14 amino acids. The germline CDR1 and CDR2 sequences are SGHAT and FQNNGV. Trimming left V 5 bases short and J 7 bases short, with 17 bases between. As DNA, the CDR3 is TGTGCCAGCAGCCCGTCGGCGGGGTACCGTGGCTACACCTTC. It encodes CASSPSAGYRGYTF.

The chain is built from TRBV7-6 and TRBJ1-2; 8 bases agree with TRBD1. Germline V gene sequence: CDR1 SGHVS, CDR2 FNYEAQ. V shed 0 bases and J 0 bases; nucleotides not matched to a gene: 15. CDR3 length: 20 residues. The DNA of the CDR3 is TGTGCCAGCAGCTTAGCCCTGGGACAGGCCTTATCCCTGTCTAACTATGGCTACACCTTC. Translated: CASSLALGQALSLSNYGYTF.

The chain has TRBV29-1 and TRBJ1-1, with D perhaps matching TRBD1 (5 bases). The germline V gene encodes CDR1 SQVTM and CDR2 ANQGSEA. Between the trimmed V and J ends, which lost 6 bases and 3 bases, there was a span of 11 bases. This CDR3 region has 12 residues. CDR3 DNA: TGCAGCGTGAACCGGGACTACACTGAAGCTTTCTTT. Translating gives CSVNRDYTEAFF. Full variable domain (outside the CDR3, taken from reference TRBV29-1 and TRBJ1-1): SAVISQKPSRDICQRGTSLTIQCQVDSQVTMMFWYRQQPGQSLTLIATANQGSEATYESGFVIDKFPISRPNLTFSTLTVSNMSPEDSSIYLCSVNRDYTEAFFGQGTRLTVV.

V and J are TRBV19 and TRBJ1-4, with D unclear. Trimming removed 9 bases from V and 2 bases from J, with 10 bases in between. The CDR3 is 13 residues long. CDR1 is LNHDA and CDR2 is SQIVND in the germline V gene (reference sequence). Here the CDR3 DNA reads TGTGCCAGCCAATTTGAGACTAATGAAAAACTGTTTTTT. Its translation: CASQFETNEKLFF. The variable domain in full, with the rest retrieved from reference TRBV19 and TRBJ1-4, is DGGITQSPKYLFRKEGQNVTLSCEQNLNHDAMYWYRQDPGQGLRLIYYSQIVNDFQKGDIAEGYSVSREKKESFPLTVTSAQKNPTAFYLCASQFETNEKLFFGSGTQLSVL.

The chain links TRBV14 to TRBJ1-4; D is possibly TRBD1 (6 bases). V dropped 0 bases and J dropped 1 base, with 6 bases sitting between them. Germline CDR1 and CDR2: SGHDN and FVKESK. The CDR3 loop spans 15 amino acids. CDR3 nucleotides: TGTGCCAGCAGCCAAGACAGGGGAACTAATGAAAAACTGTTTTTT. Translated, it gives CASSQDRGTNEKLFF.

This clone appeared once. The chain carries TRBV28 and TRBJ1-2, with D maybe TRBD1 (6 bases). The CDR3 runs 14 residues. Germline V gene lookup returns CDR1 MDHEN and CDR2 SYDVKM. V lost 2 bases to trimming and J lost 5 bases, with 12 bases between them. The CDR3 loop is CASSLVGAGYGYTF. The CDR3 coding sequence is TGTGCCAGCAGTTTAGTGGGGGCAGGATATGGCTACACCTTC.

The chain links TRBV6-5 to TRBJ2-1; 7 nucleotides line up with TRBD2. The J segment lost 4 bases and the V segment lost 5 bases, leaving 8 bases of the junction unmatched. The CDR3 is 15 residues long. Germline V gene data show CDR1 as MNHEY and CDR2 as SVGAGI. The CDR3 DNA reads TGTGCCAGCAGTACCGGGGTGGGAGGGTACAATGAGCAGTTCTTC. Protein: CASSTGVGGYNEQFF.